Listed below are T cell receptor beta chains from one sample, sequenced in a study of CD8+ T cells in alopecia areata. Method: immunoSEQ multiplex PCR; TCRdb's copy keeps in-frame clones and lacks some. The sample holds 100,000 to 150,000 clones, approximately 58% seen once. Source: CD4+ T cells sorted from blood, taken at week 0. These receptors were collected from a human donor with alopecia areata. CDR3s include the opening cysteine and the closing phenylalanine or tryptophan. The D gene is left open where the match is weak. For some rows the clone size is stated as once, few or many, or as a class when expanded; others skip it.

j_gene | d_gene | abundance | v_gene | CDR3aa | CDR3nt
TRBJ2-6 | . | . | TRBV19 | CASSNHGFSGANVLTF | TGTGCCAGTAGTAACCACGGGTTCTCGGGGGCCAACGTCCTGACTTTC
TRBJ1-4 | . | . | TRBV18 | CASSVNGAHGGEKLFF | TGTGCCAGCTCAGTAAACGGGGCACACGGAGGTGAAAAACTGTTTTTT
TRBJ2-2 | TRBD1 | . | TRBV9 | CASSPRTGTGELFF | TGTGCCAGCAGCCCCCGGACAGGGACCGGGGAGCTGTTTTTT
TRBJ2-3 | . | . | TRBV7-3 | CASSFSGADTQYF | TGTGCCAGCAGCTTCTCAGGGGCAGATACGCAGTATTTT
TRBJ2-5 | . | . | TRBV9 | CASSARTAGETQYF | TGTGCCAGCAGCGCCCGCACCGCCGGGGAGACCCAGTACTTC
TRBJ1-2 | . | few | TRBV27 | CASSSAANYGYTF | TGTGCCAGCAGCTCAGCGGCCAACTATGGCTACACCTTC
TRBJ1-4 | . | . | TRBV14 | CASSKTGTPKNEKLFF | TGTGCCAGCAGTAAAACCGGGACACCAAAAAATGAAAAACTGTTTTTT
TRBJ1-1 | . | . | TRBV10-3 | CAISTGSTEAFF | TGTGCCATCAGCACAGGGAGCACTGAAGCTTTCTTT
TRBJ1-6 | . | . | TRBV5-6 | CASSLGFMDNSPLHF | TGTGCCAGCAGCTTGGGGTTCATGGATAATTCACCCCTCCACTTT
TRBJ1-4 | . | few | TRBV21-1 | CASSIDGTGNEKLFF | TGTGCCAGCAGCATCGACGGGACAGGGAATGAAAAACTGTTTTTT
TRBJ2-7 | . | . | TRBV5-4 | CASSLQGVEYEQYF | TGTGCCAGCAGCTTGCAGGGTGTTGAGTACGAGCAGTACTTC
TRBJ2-7 | TRBD2 | few | TRBV7-2 | CASSPAGNYEQYF | TGTGCCAGCAGCCCAGCGGGGAACTACGAGCAGTACTTC
TRBJ1-2 | . | few | TRBV4-3 | CASSQDSAGGSYGYTF | TGCGCCAGCAGCCAAGATAGCGCGGGGGGAAGCTATGGCTACACCTTC
TRBJ1-3 | . | once | TRBV4-3 | CASSQGGGAAGNTIYF | TGCGCCAGCAGCCAAGGTGGTGGGGCAGCTGGAAACACCATATATTTT
TRBJ2-1 | TRBD2 | . | TRBV7-9 | CASSWRTSGYNEQFF | TGTGCCAGCAGCTGGCGGACTAGCGGGTACAATGAGCAGTTCTTC
TRBJ2-7 | TRBD1 | few | TRBV28 | CASSPGQGWDF | TGTGCCAGCAGTCCAGGACAGGGTTGGGACTTC
TRBJ2-3 | . | . | TRBV7-9 | CASSLLADTQYF | TGTGCCAGCAGCTTACTCGCAGATACGCAGTATTTT
TRBJ1-5 | . | once | TRBV25-1 | CASSGASGQPQHF | TGTGCCAGCAGTGGTGCTTCGGGTCAGCCCCAGCATTTT
TRBJ2-1 | . | . | TRBV28 | CASSFQGGTSYNEQFF | TGTGCCAGCAGTTTTCAAGGCGGGACTTCCTACAATGAGCAGTTCTTC
TRBJ2-4 | . | . | TRBV7-8 | CASSARTGRVENIQYF | TGTGCCAGCAGCGCCCGGACAGGGAGGGTCGAAAACATTCAGTACTTC
TRBJ2-7 | . | . | TRBV7-3 | CASSLDREDEQYF | TGTGCCAGCAGCTTAGACAGGGAGGATGAGCAGTACTTC
TRBJ1-2 | TRBD1 | . | TRBV18 | CASSPDRDYGYTF | TGTGCCAGCTCACCGGACAGGGACTATGGCTACACCTTC
TRBJ2-2 | TRBD2 | . | TRBV7-3 | CASSTGLRTGELFF | TGTGCCAGCAGCACGGGACTACGTACCGGGGAGCTGTTTTTT
TRBJ2-7 | . | . | TRBV29-1 | CSVASGQNSYEQYF | TGCAGCGTTGCTTCCGGTCAGAATTCCTACGAGCAGTACTTC
TRBJ1-2 | TRBD1 | once | TRBV6-5 | CASSFGTGAGGYTF | TGTGCCAGCAGTTTTGGGACAGGGGCCGGTGGCTACACCTTC
TRBJ1-6 | . | . | TRBV5-6 | CASSSSPNSPLHF | TGTGCCAGCAGCTCGTCTCCCAATTCACCCCTCCACTTT
TRBJ1-5 | TRBD1 | few | TRBV27 | CASSSRQGGSNQPQHF | TGTGCCAGCAGTTCCCGACAGGGAGGAAGCAATCAGCCCCAGCATTTT
TRBJ2-7 | . | . | TRBV7-2 | CASSLGIGSYEQYF | TGTGCCAGCAGCTTAGGTATCGGGTCCTACGAGCAGTACTTC
TRBJ2-5 | . | . | TRBV7-8 | CASSVAGAPRETQYF | TGTGCCAGCAGCGTGGCAGGGGCCCCCAGGGAGACCCAGTACTTC
TRBJ2-7 | . | . | TRBV7-3 | CASSLNGFGEQYF | TGTGCCAGCAGCCTAAATGGATTTGGCGAGCAGTACTTC
TRBJ2-1 | . | . | TRBV15 | CATSRILRRGNEQFF | TGTGCCACCAGCAGGATACTGAGGAGAGGCAATGAGCAGTTCTTC
TRBJ2-5 | TRBD2 | . | TRBV5-1 | CASSLVWLAGGSYQETQYF | TGCGCCAGCAGCTTGGTGTGGCTAGCGGGGGGCTCCTACCAAGAGACCCAGTACTTC
TRBJ2-7 | . | . | TRBV18 | CASSPPGGRTYEQYF | TGTGCCAGCTCACCACCGGGGGGTCGGACCTACGAGCAGTACTTC